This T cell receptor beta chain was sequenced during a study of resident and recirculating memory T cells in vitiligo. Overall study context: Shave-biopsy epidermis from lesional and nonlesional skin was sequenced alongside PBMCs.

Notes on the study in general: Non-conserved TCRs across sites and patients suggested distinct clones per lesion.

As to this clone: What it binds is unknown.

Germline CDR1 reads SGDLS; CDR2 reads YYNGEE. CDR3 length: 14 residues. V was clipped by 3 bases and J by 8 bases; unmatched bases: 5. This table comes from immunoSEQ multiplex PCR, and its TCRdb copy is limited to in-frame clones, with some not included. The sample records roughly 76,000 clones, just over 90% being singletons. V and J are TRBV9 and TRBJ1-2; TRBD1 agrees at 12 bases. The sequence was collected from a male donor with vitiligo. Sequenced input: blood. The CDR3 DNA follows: TGTGCCAGCAGCGCTTCCGGGACAGGGGGCGGCTACACCTTC. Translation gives CASSASGTGGGYTF.